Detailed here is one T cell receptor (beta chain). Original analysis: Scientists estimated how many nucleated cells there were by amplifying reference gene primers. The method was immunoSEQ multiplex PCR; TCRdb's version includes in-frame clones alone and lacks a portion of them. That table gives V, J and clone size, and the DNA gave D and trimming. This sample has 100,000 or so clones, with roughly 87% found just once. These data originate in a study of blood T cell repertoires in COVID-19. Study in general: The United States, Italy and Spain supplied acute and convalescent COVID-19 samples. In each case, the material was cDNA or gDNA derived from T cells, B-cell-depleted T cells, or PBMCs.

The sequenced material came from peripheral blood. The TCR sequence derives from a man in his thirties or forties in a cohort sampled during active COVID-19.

The CDR3 DNA reads as TGTGCCAGCAGCTTGGCAGGGGGGCTAAGCAATGAGCAGTTCTTC. Amino acids: CASSLAGGLSNEQFF. The chain couples TRBV5-5 to TRBJ2-1; D possibly corresponds to TRBD1 (7 bases). The CDR3 covers 15 residues. Germline V gene lookup returns CDR1 SGHKS and CDR2 YYEKEE (reference sequence). The germline V and J ends were trimmed by 0 bases and 6 bases, with 13 bases remaining between them.